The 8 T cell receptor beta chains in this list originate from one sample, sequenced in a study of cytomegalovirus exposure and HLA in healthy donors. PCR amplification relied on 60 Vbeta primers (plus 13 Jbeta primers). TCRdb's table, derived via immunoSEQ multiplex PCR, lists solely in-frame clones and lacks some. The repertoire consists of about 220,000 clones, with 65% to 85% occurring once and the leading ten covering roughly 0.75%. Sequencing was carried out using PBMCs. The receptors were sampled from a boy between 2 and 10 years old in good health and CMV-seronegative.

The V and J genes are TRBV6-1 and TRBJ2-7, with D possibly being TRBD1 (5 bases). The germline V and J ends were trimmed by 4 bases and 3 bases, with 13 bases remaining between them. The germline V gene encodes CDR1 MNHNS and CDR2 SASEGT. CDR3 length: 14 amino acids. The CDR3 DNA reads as TGTGCCAGCAGTGTAAGGGGCGCAAGCTACGAGCAGTACTTC. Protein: CASSVRGASYEQYF.

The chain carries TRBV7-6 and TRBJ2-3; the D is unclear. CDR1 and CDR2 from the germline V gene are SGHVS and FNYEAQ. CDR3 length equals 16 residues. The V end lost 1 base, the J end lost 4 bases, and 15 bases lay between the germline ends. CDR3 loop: CASSLVGILSPDTQYF. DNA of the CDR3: TGTGCCAGCAGCTTAGTGGGCATTCTATCCCCAGATACGCAGTATTTT.

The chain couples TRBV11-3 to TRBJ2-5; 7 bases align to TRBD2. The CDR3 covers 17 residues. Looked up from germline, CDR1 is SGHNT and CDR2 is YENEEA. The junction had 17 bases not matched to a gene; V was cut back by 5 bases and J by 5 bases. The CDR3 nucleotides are TGTGCCAGCAGCCACCGAGCCCTCGCGGGAGTACAGGAGACCCAGTACTTC. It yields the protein CASSHRALAGVQETQYF. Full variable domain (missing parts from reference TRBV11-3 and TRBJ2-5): EAGVVQSPRYKIIEKKQPVAFWCNPISGHNTLYWYLQNLGQGPELLIRYENEEAVDDSQLPKDRFSAERLKGVDSTLKIQPAELGDSAVYLCASSHRALAGVQETQYFGPGTRLLVL.

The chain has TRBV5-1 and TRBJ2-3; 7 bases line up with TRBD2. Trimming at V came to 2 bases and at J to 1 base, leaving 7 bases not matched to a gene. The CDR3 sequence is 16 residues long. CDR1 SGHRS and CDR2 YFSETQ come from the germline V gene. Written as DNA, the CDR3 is TGCGCCAGCAGCTTACGGAGCGGGAAGGGCACAGATACGCAGTATTTT. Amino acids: CASSLRSGKGTDTQYF.

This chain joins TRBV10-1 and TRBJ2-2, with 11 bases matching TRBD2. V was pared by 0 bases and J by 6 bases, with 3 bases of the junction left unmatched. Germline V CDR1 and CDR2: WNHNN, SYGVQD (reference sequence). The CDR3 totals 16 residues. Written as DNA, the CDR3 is TGCGCCAGCAGTGAGTCGCTAGCGGGGGGATCCGGGGAGCTGTTTTTT. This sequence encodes CASSESLAGGSGELFF.

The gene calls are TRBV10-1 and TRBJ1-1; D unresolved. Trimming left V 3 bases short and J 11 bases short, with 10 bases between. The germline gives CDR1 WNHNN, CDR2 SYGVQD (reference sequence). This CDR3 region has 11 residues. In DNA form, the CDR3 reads TGCGCCAGCAGTGAAAGGCGGCGGGCTTTCTTT. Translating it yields CASSERRRAFF.

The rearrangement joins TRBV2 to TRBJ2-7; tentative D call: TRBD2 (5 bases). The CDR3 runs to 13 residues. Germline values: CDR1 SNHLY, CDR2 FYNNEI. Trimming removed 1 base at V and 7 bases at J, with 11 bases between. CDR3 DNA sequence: TGTGCCAGCAGTGAAGAGGTGCGAGGGGAGCAGTACTTC. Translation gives CASSEEVRGEQYF.

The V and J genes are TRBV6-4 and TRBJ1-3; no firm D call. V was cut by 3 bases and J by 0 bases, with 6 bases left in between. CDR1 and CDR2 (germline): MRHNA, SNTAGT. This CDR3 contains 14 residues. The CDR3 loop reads CASSEADSGNTIYF. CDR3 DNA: TGTGCCAGCAGTGAGGCTGACTCTGGAAACACCATATATTTT.